Detailed here is one T cell receptor beta chain. Its binding antigen is unknown. Base qualities are not at hand, and no much larger clone is one base apart. The immunoSEQ Assay was the method used to sequence TCRbeta CDR3 regions. After extraction, genomic DNA underwent amplification by bias-controlled multiplex PCR, followed by high-throughput sequencing. Concerning the study's data processing: To quantify the absolute abundance of every unique TCRbeta CDR3 region, sequences were collapsed and filtered. T cell fraction was estimated by normalizing TCRbeta template counts to usable DNA, which was measured by amplifying reference genes present in all nucleated cells. Repertoire TCRs were annotated as SARS-CoV-2-specific by exact matching of V gene, CDR3 amino acid sequence and J gene to a known reactive TCR set. The reference SARS-CoV-2 TCR set came from MIRA and was filtered for enrichment in COVID-19-positive ImmuneCODE repertoires, removing public or cross-reactive TCRs. Drawing on the MIRA antigens, annotated TCRs were analysed further at the level of specific ORF or position within ORF. Depth was the summed frequency of annotated unique rearrangements, while breadth was defined as annotated unique rearrangements over total unique productive rearrangements. Two-sided Wilcoxon rank-sum tests were used to compare TCR breadth between groups. The table was pulled from immuneACCESS by TCRdb, which kept in-frame rearrangements only. Such tables lose some clones; where checked, under half of the loss comes from unresolved V genes, and the rest has no known cause. V and J calls plus clone size are reproduced from that table; the DNA served to infer D and trimming. A total of 380,000 or so clones appear in this sample, 83% of them only once. The ten most abundant clones make up about 7.4% of the sample.

The entry originates in a study of Ad26.COV2.S vaccination and SARS-CoV-2 variants (dated by TCRdb to the early 2020s). Background on the whole study: Vaccine-arm donors came from COV1001, a multicentre, randomized, double-blind, placebo-controlled phase I-IIa trial of Ad26.COV2.S in healthy adults. Ad26.COV2.S was given intramuscularly at 5x10^10 or 1x10^11 viral particles, as a single shot or as two shots 56 days apart. TCRbeta repertoire sequencing served as the tool for gauging how specific and how broad the SARS-CoV-2-reactive T cell receptors were following Ad26.COV2.S vaccination. A total of about 30 samples were included in the TCR-sequenced set, comprising some 20 Ad26.COV2.S vaccine recipients, 5 placebo recipients and 8 SARS-CoV-2 convalescent individuals. Trial participants were randomized into five groups of five, in which low-dose or high-dose Ad26.COV2.S was given once or twice, or placebo was given on both occasions. Throughout the experiments and outcome assessment, investigators stayed blinded to trial group allocation. Points the paper makes about the study in general: Higher spike-specific TCR breadth was observed in Ad26.COV2.S recipients than in placebo recipients (P = 0.0014). Substantial breadth of spike-specific CD8+ and CD4+ T cell responses was reported after vaccination. Vaccine and placebo recipients had similar non-spike TCR breadth, a finding consistent with the vaccine containing only spike. The study lacked the statistical power to compare responses across vaccine doses or regimens. The authors noted that the TCR breadth and depth analyses may have underestimated total T cell responses.

The germline V gene yields SGHTA for CDR1 and FQGNSA for CDR2. The CDR3 runs 14 amino acids, cysteine and phenylalanine included. The only DNA kept is the CDR3, 42 bases in frame from the first base. Unmatched junction bases come to 2, with V trimmed by 5 bases and J by 1 base. Sample treatment or condition, as interpreted from the label and publication: some 19 received Ad26.COV2.S at low or high dose, single or two shots; about 5 received placebo; per-sample allocation not given. Repertoires of vaccine and placebo recipients were sequenced from samples taken on day 63 after the first injection. Cohort 1b enrolled about two dozen adults aged 18-55 years at a single site in Boston, USA, between 29 July and 7 August 2020. Ad26.COV2.S consisted of a replication-incompetent adenovirus type 26 vector by which a prefusion-stabilized SARS-CoV-2 spike protein from the original Wuhan strain was expressed.

The sequence joins TRBV7-2 to TRBJ1-1; 9 middle bases align to TRBD1. Sample: peripheral blood, taken in a trial of Ad26.COV2.S vaccine versus placebo. The source of this sequence is a person aged 18-60 years who received the Ad26.COV2.S COVID-19 vaccine or a placebo. The nucleotide sequence is given as TGTGCCAGCAGCGAGACAGGGGGGAACACTGAAGCTTTCTTT. Its translation reads: CASSETGGNTEAFF.